This T cell receptor (beta chain) was recovered during a study of T cells expressing NK-cell markers. The study, taken as a whole, reports: A range of roughly 1.0-8% of CD8+ T cells consisted of dominant NKG2C+ clonotypes in roughly 6 donors.

Turning to this clonotype: What it binds is unknown.

Making the TCR beta cDNA relied on 5'RACE template switching with UMIs. Using the 5' RACE reads, TCRdb records one entry per CDR3 protein without DNA. The repertoire table contains about 460,000 distinct CDR3 sequences. The specimen sequenced was blood T cells: a sorted CD56 or NKG2C T cell subset, CD4+ or CD8+ T cells, or bulk PBMC T cells (not recorded which). The source of this sequence is a woman aged 45-65 years in good health.

CDR3 sequence: CASRLGSRETQYF. The chain joins TRBV5-1 to TRBJ2-5. Germline V gene data show CDR1 as SGHRS and CDR2 as YFSETQ. The length of the CDR3 is 13 residues.